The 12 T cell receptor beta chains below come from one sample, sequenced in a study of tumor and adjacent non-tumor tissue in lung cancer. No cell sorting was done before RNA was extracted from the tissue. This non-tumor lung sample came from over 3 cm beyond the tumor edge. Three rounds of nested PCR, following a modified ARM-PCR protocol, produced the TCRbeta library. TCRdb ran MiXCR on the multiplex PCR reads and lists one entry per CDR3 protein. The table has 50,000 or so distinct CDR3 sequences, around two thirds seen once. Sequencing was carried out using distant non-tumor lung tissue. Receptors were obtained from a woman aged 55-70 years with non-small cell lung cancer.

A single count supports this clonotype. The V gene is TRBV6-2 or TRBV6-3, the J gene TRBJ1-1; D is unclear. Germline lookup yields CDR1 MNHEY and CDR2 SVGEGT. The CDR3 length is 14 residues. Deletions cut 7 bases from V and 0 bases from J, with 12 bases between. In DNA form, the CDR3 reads TGTGCCAGCACTACCGACTGGCTGAACACTGAAGCTTTCTTT. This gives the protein CASTTDWLNTEAFF.

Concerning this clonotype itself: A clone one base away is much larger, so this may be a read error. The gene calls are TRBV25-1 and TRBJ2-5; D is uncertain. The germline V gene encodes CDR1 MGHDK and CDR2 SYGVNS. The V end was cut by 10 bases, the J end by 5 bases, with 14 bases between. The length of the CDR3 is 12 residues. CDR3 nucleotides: TGTGCCAATTCAATCGATGGGGAGACCCAGTACTTC. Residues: CANSIDGETQYF.

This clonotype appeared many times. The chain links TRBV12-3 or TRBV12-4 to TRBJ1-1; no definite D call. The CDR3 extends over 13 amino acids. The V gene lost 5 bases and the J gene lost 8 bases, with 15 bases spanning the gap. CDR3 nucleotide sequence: TGTGCCAGCAGTCGGCCTGGCGCCCTAGAAGCTTTCTTT. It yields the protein CASSRPGALEAFF.

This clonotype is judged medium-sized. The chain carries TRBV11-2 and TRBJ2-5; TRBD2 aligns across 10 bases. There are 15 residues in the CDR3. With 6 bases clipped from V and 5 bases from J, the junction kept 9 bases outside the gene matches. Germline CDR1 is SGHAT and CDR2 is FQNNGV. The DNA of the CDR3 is TGTGCCAGCAGGACCGGGGTAGCGGGAGGCGAGACCCAGTACTTC. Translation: CASRTGVAGGETQYF.

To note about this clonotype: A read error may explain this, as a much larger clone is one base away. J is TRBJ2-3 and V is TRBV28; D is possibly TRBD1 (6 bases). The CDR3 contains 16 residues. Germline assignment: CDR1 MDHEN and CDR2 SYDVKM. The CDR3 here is CTSSNPAGVGTDTQYF. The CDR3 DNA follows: TGTACCAGCAGTAACCCGGCAGGGGTAGGCACAGATACGCAGTATTTT.

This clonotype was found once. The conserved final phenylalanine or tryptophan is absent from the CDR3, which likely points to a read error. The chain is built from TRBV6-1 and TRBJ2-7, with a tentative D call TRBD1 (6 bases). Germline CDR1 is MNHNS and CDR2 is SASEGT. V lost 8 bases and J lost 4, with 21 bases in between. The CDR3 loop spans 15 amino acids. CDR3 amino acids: CASPAEGGRQYEQYS. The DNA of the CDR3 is TGTGCCAGCCCTGCGGAAGGGGGACGGCAATACGAGCAGTACTCC.

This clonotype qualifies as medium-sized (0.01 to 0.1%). DNA for the CDR3: TGCGCCAGCAGCCAAGATAGGGCTCGGACTTCTAATGAGCAGTTCTTC. Translation: CASSQDRARTSNEQFF. The chain uses TRBV4-3 and TRBJ2-1; D is possibly TRBD2 (5 bases). The CDR3 covers 16 residues. Germline V lookup: CDR1 LGHNA, CDR2 YSLEER. Trimming cost V 0 bases and J 7 bases, with 16 bases left between them.

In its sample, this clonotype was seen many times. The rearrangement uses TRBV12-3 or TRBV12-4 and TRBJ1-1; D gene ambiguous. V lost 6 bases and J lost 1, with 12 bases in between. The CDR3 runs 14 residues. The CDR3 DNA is TGTGCCAGCAGCCCAAAAGACCCGAACACTGAAGCTTTCTTT. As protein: CASSPKDPNTEAFF.

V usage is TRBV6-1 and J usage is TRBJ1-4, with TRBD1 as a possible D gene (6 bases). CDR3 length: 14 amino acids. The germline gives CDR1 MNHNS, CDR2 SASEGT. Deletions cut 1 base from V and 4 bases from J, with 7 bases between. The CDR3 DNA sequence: TGTGCCAGCAGTGAAGTACAGGGTAATGAAAAACTGTTTTTT. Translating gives CASSEVQGNEKLFF.

The CDR3 bases are TGTGCCAGCAGAGTTACCGGATATCGGGAGGAGCAGTACTTC. This gives the protein CASRVTGYREEQYF. The chain is built from TRBV6-2 or TRBV6-3 and TRBJ2-7; a weak D match, TRBD2 (6 bases). This CDR3 comprises 14 residues. V lost 6 bases and J lost 7, with 19 bases in between. From germline, CDR1 is MNHEY and CDR2 SVGEGT.

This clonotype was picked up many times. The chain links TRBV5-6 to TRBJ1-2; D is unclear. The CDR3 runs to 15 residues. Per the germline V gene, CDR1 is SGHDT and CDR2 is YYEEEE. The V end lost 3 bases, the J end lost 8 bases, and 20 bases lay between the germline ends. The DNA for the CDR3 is TGTGCCAGCAGCTCTGGGTACGTGTCTGCAGGCGGCTACACCTTC. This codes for CASSSGYVSAGGYTF.

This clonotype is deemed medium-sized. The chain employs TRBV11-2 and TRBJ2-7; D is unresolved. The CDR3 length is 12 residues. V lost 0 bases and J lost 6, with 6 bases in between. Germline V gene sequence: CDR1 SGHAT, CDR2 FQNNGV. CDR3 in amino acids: CASSLELTEQYF. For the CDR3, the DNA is TGTGCCAGCAGCTTAGAGTTGACCGAGCAGTACTTC.